This T cell receptor beta chain was sequenced during a study of T cell clonotyping in hematopoietic cell transplantation. A remark on this clone: Its antigen is still unknown.

Time point defined: recipient sample about 28 days before transplant, after cytoreduction. Study findings and constraints: Pathologically expanded recipient clonotypes increased progressively from day 30 to day 180 as diversity fell.

Produced via immunoSEQ multiplex PCR; TCRdb's table is partial and in-frame only. The table includes 75,000 to 95,000 clones, 90% to 96% detected once. The origin of this receptor is a woman between 50 and 59 years old with acute myeloid leukemia. Some clones in this sample may be carry-over from other donors' samples. The specimen was peripheral blood mononuclear cells, collected before stem cell transplant.

The CDR3 here is CASSYRDSPLHF. The CDR3 nucleotides read TGTGCCAGCAGTTACCGCGATTCACCCCTCCACTTT. The chain employs TRBV6-5 and TRBJ1-6, with D uncertain. Germline CDR1 and CDR2: MNHEY and SVGAGI. The V gene lost 2 bases and the J gene lost 8 bases, with 4 bases spanning the gap. The CDR3 contains 12 residues.